Presented here are 8 T cell receptor beta chains from one specimen sequenced in a study of OX40 agonist ivuxolimab in advanced cancers. Library preparation was by the immunoSEQ multiplex PCR assay. In its TCRdb copy, this immuneACCESS table keeps in-frame sequences only and misses some clones. Where compared with another copy, unresolved V genes explain less than half of these, and the others have no known cause. The sample records roughly 56,000 clones, roughly 84% of which are singletons. Approximately 4.2% of the sample rests with the top ten. The source material was CD4+ or CD8+ T cells sorted from blood, sampled in a trial of the OX40 agonist ivuxolimab. The receptors shown here come from an adult with an advanced solid tumor such as melanoma, head and neck, liver or kidney cancer.

The V and J genes are TRBV2 and TRBJ1-2; 11 nucleotides agree with TRBD1. Germline V gives CDR1 SNHLY, CDR2 FYNNEI. Trimming cost V 7 bases and J 7 bases; bases outside gene matches: 11. The CDR3 extends over 15 amino acids. CDR3 in DNA: TGTGCCAGCACCCTCCTCAGGGACAGGGGGTCTGGCTACACCTTC. This sequence encodes CASTLLRDRGSGYTF.

V and J are TRBV7-8 and TRBJ2-2; 10 bases line up with TRBD2. Trimming took 5 bases from V and 3 from J; bases not matched to a gene: 6. This CDR3 contains 16 residues. Germline loops: CDR1 SGHVS, CDR2 FQNEAQ. CDR3 amino acids: CASSPRLAGYTGELFF. The CDR3 DNA reads TGTGCCAGCAGCCCCCGACTAGCGGGCTACACCGGGGAGCTGTTTTTT. The whole variable domain, filled in from reference TRBV7-8 and TRBJ2-2, reads GAGVSQSPRYKVAKRGQDVALRCDPISGHVSLFWYQQALGQGPEFLTYFQNEAQLDKSGLPSDRFFAERPEGSVSTLKIQRTQQEDSAVYLCASSPRLAGYTGELFFGEGSRLTVL.

The chain is built from TRBV4-1 and TRBJ2-1; no definite D call. The CDR3 is 12 residues long. Per germline, CDR1 MGHRA and CDR2 YSYEKL. Trimming left V 1 base short and J 10 bases short, with 8 bases between. The CDR3 DNA follows: TGCGCCAGCAGCCAAGTATATGCAGAGCAGTTCTTC. Its translation is CASSQVYAEQFF.

This sequence joins TRBV28 and TRBJ2-2; 10 nucleotides agree with TRBD2. The CDR3 spans 14 residues. With V trimmed by 6 bases and J by 5 bases, 3 bases remained unmatched. CDR1 MDHEN and CDR2 SYDVKM come from the germline V gene. DNA for the CDR3: TGTGCCAGCAGCCCTAGCGGGAGAACCGGGGAGCTGTTTTTT. Amino acids: CASSPSGRTGELFF.

The chain links TRBV6-1 to TRBJ2-2; TRBD1 is a possible D gene (6 bases). CDR3 length: 15 amino acids. Deletions cut 8 bases from V and 2 bases from J, with 15 bases between. Germline CDR1 is MNHNS and CDR2 is SASEGT. CDR3 in amino acids: CASQGGGANTGELFF. In DNA form, the CDR3 reads TGTGCCAGCCAAGGGGGTGGGGCCAACACCGGGGAGCTGTTTTTT.

The V and J genes are TRBV4-1 and TRBJ2-1, with a tentative D call TRBD1 (6 bases). Looked up from germline, CDR1 is MGHRA and CDR2 is YSYEKL. V was clipped by 3 bases and J by 6 bases, with 9 bases between them. The CDR3 totals 13 residues. The CDR3 DNA reads as TGCGCCAGCAGCCAGACAGGAGGCAATGAGCAGTTCTTC. It codes for CASSQTGGNEQFF.

V and J are TRBV29-1 and TRBJ2-2, with D tentatively TRBD2 (6 bases). Trimming pared 4 bases from V and 7 bases from J, leaving 16 bases between. Per the germline V gene, CDR1 is SQVTM and CDR2 is ANQGSEA. The CDR3 is 14 residues long. This CDR3 reads CSVGQRARIGELFF. DNA of the CDR3: TGCAGCGTTGGCCAGCGGGCTAGGATCGGGGAGCTGTTTTTT.

The V call is TRBV19, the J call TRBJ2-1; 10 nucleotides align to TRBD2. This CDR3 is built from 15 residues. V lost 9 bases, J lost 8 bases, and 13 bases stayed unmatched. Per the germline V gene, CDR1 is LNHDA and CDR2 is SQIVND (reference sequence). The CDR3 region is CASSTGASGSDEQFF. In DNA form, the CDR3 reads TGTGCCAGCTCCACGGGGGCTAGCGGGAGTGATGAGCAGTTCTTC.